The source of this T cell receptor (beta chain) is a study of T cells in Graves' hyperthyroidism and ophthalmopathy. Researchers took RNA transcripts and amplified the TCR beta CDR3 regions from them. Primed by the HTBI set, a first-round RT-PCR was run on the TCR CDR3. One entry per CDR3 protein, called by TCRdb with MiXCR from the multiplex PCR reads. The sample holds hundreds of thousands of distinct CDR3 sequences; approximately 14% are singletons and the top ten take about 12%. This clonotype was detected only a few times. Between the trimmed V and J ends, which lost 8 bases and 0 bases, there was a span of 14 bases. The CDR3 has 15 residues. CDR1 MNHEY and CDR2 SVGEGT come from the germline V gene.

The chain employs TRBV6-2 or TRBV6-3 and TRBJ1-3; a possible D gene is TRBD1 (6 bases). This receptor was identified in a man between 18 and 35 years old with Graves' ophthalmopathy. Input material: blood. The chain's CDR3 is CASSIDRTSGNTIYF. As DNA, the CDR3 is TGTGCCAGCTCGATCGACAGGACCTCTGGAAACACCATATATTTT.